This entry concerns a single T cell receptor beta chain. Its target is unknown. The V segment lost 4 bases and the J segment 0 bases; nucleotides outside the gene matches: 11. Per the germline V gene, CDR1 is SGHRS and CDR2 is YFSETQ. The CDR3 spans 17 residues. The sample comes from a study of Tregs in tolerant kidney transplant recipients. Study as a whole: The nonmyeloablative bone marrow transplants came from related graft donors, with transient mixed chimerism. General observations from the study: Expanding Tregs on activated donor B cells appeared to best identify donor-specific TCRbeta clones.

The table came from immunoSEQ multiplex PCR; TCRdb's copy has only in-frame clones and leaves some out. The data contain approximately 99,000 clones, almost 90% of them singletons. The TCR was taken from a human donor who received a combined kidney and bone marrow transplant. The chain recombines TRBV5-1 with TRBJ1-2; the match to TRBD1 covers 8 bases. Sample: CD4+ T cells from blood, taken before the transplant. The CDR3 here is CASSPTGATAPNYGYTF. CDR3 nucleotide sequence: TGCGCCAGCAGCCCGACAGGGGCCACGGCTCCTAACTATGGCTACACCTTC.